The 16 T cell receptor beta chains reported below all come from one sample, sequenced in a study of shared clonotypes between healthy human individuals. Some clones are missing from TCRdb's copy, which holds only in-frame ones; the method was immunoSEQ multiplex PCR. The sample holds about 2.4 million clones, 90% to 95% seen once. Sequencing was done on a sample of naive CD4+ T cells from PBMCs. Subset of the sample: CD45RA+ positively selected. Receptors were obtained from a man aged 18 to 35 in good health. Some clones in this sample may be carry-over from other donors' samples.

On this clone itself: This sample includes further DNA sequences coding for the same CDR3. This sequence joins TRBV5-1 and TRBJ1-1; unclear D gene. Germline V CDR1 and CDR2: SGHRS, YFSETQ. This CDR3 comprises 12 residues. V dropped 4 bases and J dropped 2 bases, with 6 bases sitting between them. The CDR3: CASSDPNTEAFF. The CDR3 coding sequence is TGCGCCAGCAGCGACCCCAACACTGAAGCTTTCTTT.

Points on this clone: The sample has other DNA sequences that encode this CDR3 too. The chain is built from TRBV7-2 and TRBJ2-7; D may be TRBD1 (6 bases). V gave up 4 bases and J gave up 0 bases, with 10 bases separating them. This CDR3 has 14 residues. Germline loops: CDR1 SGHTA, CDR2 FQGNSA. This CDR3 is CASSYQGSSYEQYF. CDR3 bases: TGTGCCAGCAGCTACCAGGGGAGCTCCTACGAGCAGTACTTC. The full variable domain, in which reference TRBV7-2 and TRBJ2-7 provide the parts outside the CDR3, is GAGVSQSPSNKVTEKGKDVELRCDPISGHTALYWYRQSLGQGLEFLIYFQGNSAPDKSGLPSDRFSAERTGGSVSTLTIQRTQQEDSAVYLCASSYQGSSYEQYFGPGTRLTVT.

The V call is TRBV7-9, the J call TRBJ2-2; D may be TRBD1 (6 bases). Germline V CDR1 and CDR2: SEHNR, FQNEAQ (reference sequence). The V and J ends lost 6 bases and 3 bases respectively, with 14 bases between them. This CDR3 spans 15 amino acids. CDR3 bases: TGTGCCAGCAGTCTTCTAGGGGGTGACACCGGGGAGCTGTTTTTT. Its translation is CASSLLGGDTGELFF.

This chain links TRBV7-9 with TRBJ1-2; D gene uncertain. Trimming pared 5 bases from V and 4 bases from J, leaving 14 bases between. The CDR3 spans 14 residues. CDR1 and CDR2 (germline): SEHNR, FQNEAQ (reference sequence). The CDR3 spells CASSRARRSYGYTF. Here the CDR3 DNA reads TGTGCCAGCAGCCGGGCCCGGCGGAGCTATGGCTACACCTTC. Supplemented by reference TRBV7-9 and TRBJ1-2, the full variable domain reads DTGVSQNPRHKITKRGQNVTFRCDPISEHNRLYWYRQTLGQGPEFLTYFQNEAQLEKSRLLSDRFSAERPKGSFSTLEIQRTEQGDSAMYLCASSRARRSYGYTFGSGTRLTVV.

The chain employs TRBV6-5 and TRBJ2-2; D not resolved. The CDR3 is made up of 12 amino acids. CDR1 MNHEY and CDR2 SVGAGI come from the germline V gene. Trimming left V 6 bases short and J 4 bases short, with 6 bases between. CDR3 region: CASRPGTGELFF. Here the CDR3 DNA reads TGTGCCAGCAGACCGGGCACCGGGGAGCTGTTTTTT.

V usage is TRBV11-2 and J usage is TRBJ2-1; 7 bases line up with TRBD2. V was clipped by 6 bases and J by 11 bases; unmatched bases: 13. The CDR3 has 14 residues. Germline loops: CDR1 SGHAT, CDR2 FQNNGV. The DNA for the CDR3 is TGTGCCAGCAGGGTAACCGGGGGGAAAGAGAAGCAGTTCTTC. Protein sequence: CASRVTGGKEKQFF.

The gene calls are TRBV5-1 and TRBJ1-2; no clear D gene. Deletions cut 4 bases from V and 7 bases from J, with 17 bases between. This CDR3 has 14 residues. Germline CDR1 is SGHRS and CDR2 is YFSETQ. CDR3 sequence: CASSADVGSAGYTF. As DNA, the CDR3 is TGCGCCAGCAGCGCCGATGTAGGGTCGGCTGGCTACACCTTC.

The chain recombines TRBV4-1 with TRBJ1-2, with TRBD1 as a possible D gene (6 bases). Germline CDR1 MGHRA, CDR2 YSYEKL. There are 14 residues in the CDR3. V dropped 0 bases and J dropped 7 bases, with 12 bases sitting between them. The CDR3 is CASSQERGYGGYTF. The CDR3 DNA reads TGCGCCAGCAGCCAAGAAAGGGGGTATGGTGGCTACACCTTC.

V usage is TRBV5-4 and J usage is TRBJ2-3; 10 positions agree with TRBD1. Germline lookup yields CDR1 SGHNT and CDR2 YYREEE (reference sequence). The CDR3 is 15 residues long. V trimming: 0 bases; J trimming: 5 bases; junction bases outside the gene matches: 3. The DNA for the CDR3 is TGTGCCAGCAGCTTGGAGGGACAGGGGTTAGATACGCAGTATTTT. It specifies CASSLEGQGLDTQYF.

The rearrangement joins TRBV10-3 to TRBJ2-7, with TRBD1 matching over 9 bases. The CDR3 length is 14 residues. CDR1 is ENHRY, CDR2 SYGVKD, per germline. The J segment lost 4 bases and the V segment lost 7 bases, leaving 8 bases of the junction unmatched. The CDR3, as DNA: TGTGCCATCACAAAAGGACAGGGGTTGTACGAGCAGTACTTC. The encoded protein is CAITKGQGLYEQYF.

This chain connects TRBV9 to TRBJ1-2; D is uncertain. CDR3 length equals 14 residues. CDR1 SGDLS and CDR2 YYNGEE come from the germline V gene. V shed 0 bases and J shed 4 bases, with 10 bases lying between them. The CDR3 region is CASSVAPGFYGYTF. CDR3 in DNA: TGTGCCAGCAGCGTAGCTCCGGGTTTCTATGGCTACACCTTC.

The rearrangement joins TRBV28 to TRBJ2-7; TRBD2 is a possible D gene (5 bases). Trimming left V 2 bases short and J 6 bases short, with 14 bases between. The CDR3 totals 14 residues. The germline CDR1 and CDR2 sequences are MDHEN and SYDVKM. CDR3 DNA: TGTGCCAGCAGTTTAATAGAGGGTAGAGCCGAGCAGTACTTC. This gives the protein CASSLIEGRAEQYF. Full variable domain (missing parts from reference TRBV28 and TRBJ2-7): DVKVTQSSRYLVKRTGEKVFLECVQDMDHENMFWYRQDPGLGLRLIYFSYDVKMKEKGDIPEGYSVSREKKERFSLILESASTNQTSMYLCASSLIEGRAEQYFGPGTRLTVT.

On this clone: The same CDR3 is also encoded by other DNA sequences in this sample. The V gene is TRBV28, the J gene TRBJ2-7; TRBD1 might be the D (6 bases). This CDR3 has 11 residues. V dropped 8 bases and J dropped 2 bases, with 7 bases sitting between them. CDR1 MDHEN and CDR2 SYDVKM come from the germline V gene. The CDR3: CASRTAYEQYF. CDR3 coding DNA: TGTGCCAGCCGGACAGCCTACGAGCAGTACTTC.

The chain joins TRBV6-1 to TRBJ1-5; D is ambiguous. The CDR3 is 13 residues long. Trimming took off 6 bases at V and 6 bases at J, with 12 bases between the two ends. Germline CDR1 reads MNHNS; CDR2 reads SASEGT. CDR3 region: CASRDPGGQPQHF. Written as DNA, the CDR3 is TGTGCCAGCAGGGACCCGGGTGGTCAGCCCCAGCATTTT.

The CDR3 region is CASSFTGSGSRGELFF. The CDR3 DNA sequence: TGTGCCAGCAGCTTTACAGGGTCCGGTTCGAGAGGGGAGCTGTTTTTT. V gene TRBV7-9 combines with J gene TRBJ2-2, with a tentative D call TRBD1 (6 bases). Trimming pared 3 bases from V and 8 bases from J, leaving 19 bases between. Looked up from germline, CDR1 is SEHNR and CDR2 is FQNEAQ (reference sequence). CDR3 length: 16 amino acids.

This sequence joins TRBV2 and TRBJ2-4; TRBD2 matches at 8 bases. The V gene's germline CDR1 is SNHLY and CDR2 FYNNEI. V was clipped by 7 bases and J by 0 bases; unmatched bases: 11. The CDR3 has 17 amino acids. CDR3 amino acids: CASIPTGGYRAKNIQYF. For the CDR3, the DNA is TGTGCCAGCATCCCGACGGGGGGGTATAGAGCCAAAAACATTCAGTACTTC.